These 31 T cell receptor beta chains share one sample of origin, sequenced in a study of CD8 T cells in ankylosing spondylitis. TCRdb itself ran the 5' RACE reads through MiXCR, one entry per CDR3 protein. This sample has fewer than 50,000 distinct CDR3 sequences, with approximately 10% found just once. The sequencing sample was made of blood, either unsorted or a sorted T cell fraction (not recorded which). All receptors come from a male donor with ankylosing spondylitis or in good health (not recorded which).

This clonotype has ten or more counts. V usage is TRBV7-9 and J usage is TRBJ1-1; 7 bases match TRBD1. Losses at the gene ends were 5 bases for V and 6 bases for J; bases not matched to a gene: 6. Germline CDR1 and CDR2: SEHNR and FQNEAQ (reference sequence). CDR3 length: 13 amino acids. The CDR3 DNA sequence: TGTGCCAGCAGCGTAATAGACAGGGCTGAAGCTTTCTTT. Protein sequence: CASSVIDRAEAFF.

This clonotype was detected a few times. The chain employs TRBV29-1 and TRBJ2-1, with 13 bases fitting TRBD2. In germline, CDR1 is SQVTM, CDR2 ANQGSEA. The CDR3 length is 13 residues. The V segment lost 7 bases and the J segment 16 bases; nucleotides outside the gene matches: 13. The CDR3 protein is CSAARLAGGQYFF. In DNA form, the CDR3 reads TGCAGCGCCGCGCGACTAGCGGGGGGCCAGTATTTCTTC.

The chain couples TRBV7-8 to TRBJ2-2, with D possibly being TRBD2 (5 bases). Germline CDR1 reads SGHVS; CDR2 reads FQNEAQ. V lost 5 bases and J lost 6, with 10 bases in between. CDR3 length: 13 amino acids. The CDR3 DNA reads TGTGCCAGCAGCCTCGGACTTGCCGGGGAGCTGTTTTTT. It specifies CASSLGLAGELFF.

The J gene is TRBJ2-6, the V gene TRBV5-1; D unclear. Germline values: CDR1 SGHRS, CDR2 YFSETQ. The CDR3 totals 14 residues. Trimming stripped 2 bases from V and 4 bases from J, with 7 bases between. The CDR3 DNA reads TGCGCCAGCAGCTTCAGTCCAGGGGCCAACGTCCTGACTTTC. Amino acids: CASSFSPGANVLTF.

This CDR3 reads CASSQDLARWWGYTF. As DNA, the CDR3 is TGTGCCAGCAGCCAAGATCTGGCCAGGTGGTGGGGCTACACCTTC. The gene calls are TRBV4-2 and TRBJ1-2, with D unresolved. CDR3 length equals 15 residues. Germline CDR1 reads LGHNA; CDR2 reads YNFKEQ. Trimming removed 0 bases at V and 8 bases at J, with 16 bases between.

The genes are TRBV6-1 and TRBJ1-2; maybe TRBD1 (5 bases). Trimming pared 3 bases from V and 8 bases from J, leaving 19 bases between. Germline CDR1 and CDR2: MNHNS and SASEGT. The CDR3 spans 15 residues. Here the CDR3 DNA reads TGTGCCAGCAGTGACCCCCGGGGGGGAGCAGAAGGCTACACCTTC. This encodes CASSDPRGGAEGYTF.

The rearrangement joins TRBV2 to TRBJ1-2; D possibly corresponds to TRBD1 (6 bases). The ends were cut back, 6 bases at V and 1 base at J, with 15 bases in the middle. This CDR3 contains 15 residues. Germline values: CDR1 SNHLY, CDR2 FYNNEI. The CDR3 protein is CASRSLGGLNYGYTF. The CDR3 bases are TGTGCCAGCAGGTCCCTCGGGGGGCTTAACTATGGCTACACCTTC.

This clonotype was recorded many times. The chain couples TRBV6-6 to TRBJ1-4; D uncertain. This CDR3 comprises 11 residues. Trimming shortened V by 6 bases and J by 5 bases, and 4 bases separated the two germline ends. CDR1 MNHNY and CDR2 SVGAGI come from the germline V gene (reference sequence). CDR3 loop: CASSQNEKLFF. The CDR3 DNA reads as TGTGCCAGCAGCCAGAATGAAAAACTGTTTTTT.

This clonotype was seen a handful of times. The V call is TRBV28, the J call TRBJ2-7, with 9 bases matching TRBD2. The V segment lost 6 bases and the J segment 6 bases; nucleotides outside the gene matches: 9. Germline-derived CDR1 and CDR2 are MDHEN and SYDVKM. The CDR3 loop spans 14 amino acids. CDR3 bases: TGTGCCAGCAGGATACCAGCGGGGGGATCCGAGCAGTACTTC. Protein: CASRIPAGGSEQYF.

This clonotype was detected many times. The gene calls are TRBV5-1 and TRBJ2-2, with 7 bases that match TRBD1. Germline CDR1 reads SGHRS; CDR2 reads YFSETQ. The CDR3 consists of 15 residues. The ends lost 2 bases at V and 0 bases at J; junction bases unmatched: 1. CDR3 amino acids: CASSFTGANTGELFF. In nucleotides, the CDR3 is TGCGCCAGCAGCTTTACAGGGGCGAACACCGGGGAGCTGTTTTTT.

This clonotype was counted many times. The V and J genes are TRBV12-3 or TRBV12-4 and TRBJ2-7, with D perhaps matching TRBD2 (5 bases). The V and J ends lost 3 bases and 2 bases respectively, with 8 bases between them. The CDR3 extends over 13 amino acids. The CDR3 loop is CASSLGSPYEQYF. The CDR3 bases are TGTGCCAGCAGTTTGGGGAGTCCCTACGAGCAGTACTTC.

This rearrangement joins TRBV29-1 to TRBJ1-1, with TRBD1 matching over 11 bases. V trimming: 6 bases; J trimming: 5 bases; junction bases outside the gene matches: 8. Germline values: CDR1 SQVTM, CDR2 ANQGSEA. CDR3 length: 14 residues. The CDR3 loop is CSVGTGGLRTEAFF. CDR3 sequence (DNA): TGCAGCGTCGGGACAGGGGGGCTGAGAACTGAAGCTTTCTTT.

About this clonotype: A much larger clone differs by one base, so this may be a read error. The J gene is TRBJ1-5, the V gene TRBV7-8; 10 bases line up with TRBD1. Per germline, CDR1 SGHVS and CDR2 FQNEAQ. The CDR3 contains 16 residues. The CDR3 region is CASSPDRGRLNQPRHF. The CDR3 bases are TGTGCCAGCAGCCCCGACAGGGGGCGGCTTAATCAGCCCCGGCATTTT. Complete variable domain (other parts from reference TRBV7-8 and TRBJ1-5): GAGVSQSPRYKVAKRGQDVALRCDPISGHVSLFWYQQALGQGPEFLTYFQNEAQLDKSGLPSDRFFAERPEGSVSTLKIQRTQQEDSAVYLCASSPDRGRLNQPRHFGDGTRLSIL.

The CDR3 loop reads CASKVEGTWGNQPQHF. The CDR3 bases are TGTGCCAGTAAGGTCGAGGGAACCTGGGGAAATCAGCCCCAGCATTTT. The chain carries TRBV19 and TRBJ1-5; no clear D. Trimming removed 7 bases at V and 4 bases at J, with 20 bases between. Germline CDR1 is LNHDA and CDR2 is SQIVND (reference sequence). The CDR3 has 16 residues.

Ten or more counts support this clonotype. The rearrangement links TRBV5-1 to TRBJ1-1, with D possibly matching TRBD1 (5 bases). The CDR3 totals 14 residues. Trimming stripped 5 bases from V and 2 bases from J, with 13 bases between. CDR1 and CDR2 (germline): SGHRS, YFSETQ. This CDR3 is CASRGGEVNTEAFF. The CDR3 DNA follows: TGCGCCAGCAGGGGGGGGGAGGTCAACACTGAAGCTTTCTTT.

In this sample, this clonotype turned up many times. This rearrangement joins TRBV5-1 to TRBJ2-7; 11 nucleotides line up with TRBD1. Trimming cost V 0 bases and J 0 bases; bases outside gene matches: 5. This CDR3 contains 17 residues. Germline CDR1 reads SGHRS; CDR2 reads YFSETQ. DNA for the CDR3: TGCGCCAGCAGCTTGGCCCTCGGGACAGGGGGCTCCTACGAGCAGTACTTC. It yields the protein CASSLALGTGGSYEQYF.

This clonotype was counted at least ten times. The V call is TRBV10-3, the J call TRBJ2-1, with D perhaps being TRBD1 or TRBD2 (6 bases each). CDR3 size: 16 residues. The germline V gene has CDR1 ENHRY and CDR2 SYGVKD. Trimming took off 3 bases at V and 2 bases at J, with 14 bases between the two ends. The DNA of the CDR3 is TGTGCCATCAGTGACAGGGGAGGAAGCGCCTACAATGAGCAGTTCTTC. Translating gives CAISDRGGSAYNEQFF.

By share of the sample, this clonotype is medium-sized. As DNA, the CDR3 is TGTGCCAGCAGTCCCGGGACAGGGGGCTGGGGCTACACCTTC. Translating gives CASSPGTGGWGYTF. This sequence joins TRBV12-3 or TRBV12-4 and TRBJ1-2, with 12 bases identical to TRBD1. The CDR3 sequence is 14 residues long. V lost 5 bases to trimming and J lost 8 bases; unmatched junction nucleotides: 6.

This clonotype was seen repeatedly, ten times or more. The V and J genes are TRBV20-1 and TRBJ2-7, with D tentatively TRBD2 (6 bases). Germline lookup yields CDR1 DFQATT and CDR2 SNEGSKA (reference sequence). V lost 2 bases to trimming and J lost 0 bases, with 14 bases between them. The CDR3 consists of 15 residues. The DNA of the CDR3 is TGCAGTGCTAGATCGAGGGAGGAACCCTCCTACGAGCAGTACTTC. This sequence encodes CSARSREEPSYEQYF.

This clonotype was counted at least ten times. Here the CDR3 reads CSARTPGRGNNEQFF. In nucleotides, the CDR3 is TGCAGTGCTAGAACCCCGGGGAGGGGTAACAATGAGCAGTTCTTC. The chain is built from TRBV20-1 and TRBJ2-1, with TRBD2 identical over 7 bases. The CDR3 has 15 amino acids. Germline CDR1 reads DFQATT; CDR2 reads SNEGSKA (reference sequence). Trimming cost V 2 bases and J 5 bases; bases outside gene matches: 9.

This clonotype has at least ten counts. This chain connects TRBV29-1 to TRBJ2-5, with D perhaps TRBD2 (6 bases). Trimming cost V 7 bases and J 7 bases, with 16 bases left between them. Germline CDR1 is SQVTM and CDR2 is ANQGSEA. This CDR3 spans 12 amino acids. The CDR3 reads CSAEGALRTQYF. The CDR3 nucleotides read TGCAGCGCGGAGGGAGCACTAAGGACCCAGTACTTC. Filled out from reference TRBV29-1 and TRBJ2-5, the complete variable domain reads SAVISQKPSRDICQRGTSLTIQCQVDSQVTMMFWYRQQPGQSLTLIATANQGSEATYESGFVIDKFPISRPNLTFSTLTVSNMSPEDSSIYLCSAEGALRTQYFGPGTRLLVL.

This clonotype was counted ten times or more. The CDR3 loop reads CSVVKGTSNTEAFF. The CDR3 DNA sequence: TGCAGCGTTGTTAAGGGAACCTCGAACACTGAAGCTTTCTTT. The chain couples TRBV29-1 to TRBJ1-1; D not certain. CDR1 and CDR2 (germline): SQVTM, ANQGSEA. V was clipped by 4 bases and J by 1 base, with 13 bases between them. This CDR3 contains 14 residues.

This clonotype was counted a few times. DNA of the CDR3: TGTGCCAGCAGTCACAGCGGATCTAGCACAGATACGCAGTATTTT. Translation gives CASSHSGSSTDTQYF. The chain recombines TRBV6-6 with TRBJ2-3; maybe TRBD2 (5 bases). This CDR3 is 15 amino acids long. The ends were cut back, 5 bases at V and 0 bases at J, with 12 bases in the middle. Germline-derived CDR1 and CDR2 are MNHNY and SVGAGI (reference sequence).

This clonotype was seen many times. This chain joins TRBV6-1 and TRBJ1-2, with D unclear. The CDR3 runs to 12 residues. CDR1 is MNHNS, CDR2 SASEGT, per germline. Trimming left V 6 bases short and J 6 bases short, with 11 bases between. CDR3: CASRSVYHGYTF. CDR3 DNA sequence: TGTGCCAGCAGGTCCGTCTACCATGGCTACACCTTC.

The rearrangement links TRBV5-1 to TRBJ2-7; the match to TRBD1 covers 9 bases. The V gene's germline CDR1 is SGHRS and CDR2 YFSETQ. V shed 4 bases and J 5 bases; nucleotides not matched to a gene: 13. The CDR3 runs to 16 residues. This CDR3 is CASSATGGEPSHEQYF. Here the CDR3 DNA reads TGCGCCAGCAGCGCCACAGGGGGCGAGCCATCCCACGAGCAGTACTTC.

This clonotype was seen only a few times. The chain recombines TRBV10-3 with TRBJ2-3; D is ambiguous. Germline CDR1 and CDR2: ENHRY and SYGVKD. V lost 7 bases and J 1 base, leaving 9 bases between the germline ends. The CDR3 contains 13 residues. In DNA form, the CDR3 reads TGTGCCATCAACGAGGCTCGCACAGATACGCAGTATTTT. This translates into CAINEARTDTQYF.

Many counts were recorded for this clonotype. The gene calls are TRBV20-1 and TRBJ1-5, with D uncertain. The V and J ends lost 6 bases and 1 base respectively, with 7 bases between them. This CDR3 contains 12 residues. Germline V gene sequence: CDR1 DFQATT, CDR2 SNEGSKA (reference sequence). The CDR3 region is CSAYGSNQPQHF. The CDR3, as DNA: TGCAGTGCCTACGGGAGCAATCAGCCCCAGCATTTT.

There are many counts of this clonotype. The chain couples TRBV5-1 to TRBJ1-3; the D is unclear. V lost 0 bases and J 4 bases, leaving 8 bases between the germline ends. CDR1 SGHRS and CDR2 YFSETQ come from the germline V gene. The CDR3 runs to 14 residues. CDR3 loop: CASSLGTGGNTIYF. In nucleotides, the CDR3 is TGCGCCAGCAGCTTGGGGACGGGGGGAAACACCATATATTTT.

A remark on this clonotype: The limits of the CDR3 on the DNA are not certain, so only TCRdb's listed CDR3 is given. CDR3 sequence reads: CSVATGTSKFF. The chain uses TRBV29-1 and TRBJ2-1; the table's D call of TRBD2 was not tested on the DNA. Germline loops: CDR1 SQVTM, CDR2 ANQGSEA. The CDR3 has 11 amino acids, counting both end residues.

This sequence joins TRBV2 and TRBJ2-3; D is uncertain. V was clipped by 6 bases and J by 4 bases, with 14 bases between them. The germline V gene has CDR1 SNHLY and CDR2 FYNNEI. The CDR3 spans 14 residues. The CDR3 bases are TGTGCCAGCAGCCCAATGGGGTTGGCAGATACGCAGTATTTT. Translating gives CASSPMGLADTQYF.

On this clonotype: A read error is possible here, since a much larger clone lies one base away. The CDR3 DNA sequence: TGTGCCAGCAAATCAGACAGGGAATATGGCTACACCTTC. It is translated as CASKSDREYGYTF. The chain carries TRBV6-2 or TRBV6-3 and TRBJ1-2; 7 bases match TRBD1. The CDR3 consists of 13 residues. CDR1 is MNHEY, CDR2 SVGEGT, per germline. J lost 5 bases, V lost 7 bases, and 7 bases had no gene match.